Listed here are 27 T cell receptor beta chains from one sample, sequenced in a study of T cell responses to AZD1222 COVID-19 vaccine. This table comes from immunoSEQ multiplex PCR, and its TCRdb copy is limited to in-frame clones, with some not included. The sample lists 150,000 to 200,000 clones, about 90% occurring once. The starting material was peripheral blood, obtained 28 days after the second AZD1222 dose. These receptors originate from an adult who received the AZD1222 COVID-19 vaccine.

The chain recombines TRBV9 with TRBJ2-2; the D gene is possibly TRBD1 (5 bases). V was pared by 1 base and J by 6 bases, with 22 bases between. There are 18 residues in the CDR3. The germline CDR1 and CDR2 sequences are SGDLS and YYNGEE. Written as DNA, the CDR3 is TGTGCCAGCAGCGTAAGCTTCGAAGGGGTTATGGGATCCGGGGAGCTGTTTTTT. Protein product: CASSVSFEGVMGSGELFF.

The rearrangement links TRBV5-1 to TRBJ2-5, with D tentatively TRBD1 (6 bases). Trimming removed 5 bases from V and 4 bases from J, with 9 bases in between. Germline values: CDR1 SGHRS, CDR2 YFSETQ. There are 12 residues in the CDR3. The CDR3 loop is CASRQQGETQYF. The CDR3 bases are TGCGCCAGCAGACAACAGGGAGAGACCCAGTACTTC.

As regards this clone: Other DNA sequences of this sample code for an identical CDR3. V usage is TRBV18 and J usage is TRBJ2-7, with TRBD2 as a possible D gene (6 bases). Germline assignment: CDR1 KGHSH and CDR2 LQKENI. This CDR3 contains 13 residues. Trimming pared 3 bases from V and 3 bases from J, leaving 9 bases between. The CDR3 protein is CASSPPGSYEQYF. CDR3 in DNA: TGTGCCAGCTCACCTCCCGGGAGCTACGAGCAGTACTTC.

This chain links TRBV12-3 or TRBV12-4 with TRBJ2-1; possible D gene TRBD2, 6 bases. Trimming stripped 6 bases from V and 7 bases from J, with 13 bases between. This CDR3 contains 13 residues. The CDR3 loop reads CASSPTAGNEQFF. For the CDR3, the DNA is TGTGCCAGCAGCCCTACCGCGGGGAATGAGCAGTTCTTC.

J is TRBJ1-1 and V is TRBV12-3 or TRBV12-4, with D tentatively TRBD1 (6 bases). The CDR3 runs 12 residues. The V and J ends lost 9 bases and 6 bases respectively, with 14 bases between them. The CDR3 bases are TGTGCCAGTAACCCAGGGGACTCTGAAGCTTTCTTT. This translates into CASNPGDSEAFF.

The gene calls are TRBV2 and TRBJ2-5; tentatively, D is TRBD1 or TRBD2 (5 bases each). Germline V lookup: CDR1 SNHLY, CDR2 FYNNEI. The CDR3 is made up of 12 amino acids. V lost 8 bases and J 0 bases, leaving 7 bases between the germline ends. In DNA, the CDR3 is TGTGCCAGCTGGGGGTACCAAGAGACCCAGTACTTC. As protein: CASWGYQETQYF. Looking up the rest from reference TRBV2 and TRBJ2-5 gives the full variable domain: EPEVTQTPSHQVTQMGQEVILRCVPISNHLYFYWYRQILGQKVEFLVSFYNNEISEKSEIFDDQFSVERPDGSNFTLKIRSTKLEDSAMYFCASWGYQETQYFGPGTRLLVL.

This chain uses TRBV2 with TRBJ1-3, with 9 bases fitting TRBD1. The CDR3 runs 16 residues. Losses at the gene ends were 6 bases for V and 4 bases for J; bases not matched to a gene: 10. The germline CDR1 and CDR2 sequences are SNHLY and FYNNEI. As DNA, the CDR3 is TGTGCCAGCAGGGTTAGTGGACAGGGGACAGGAAACACCATATATTTT. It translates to CASRVSGQGTGNTIYF.

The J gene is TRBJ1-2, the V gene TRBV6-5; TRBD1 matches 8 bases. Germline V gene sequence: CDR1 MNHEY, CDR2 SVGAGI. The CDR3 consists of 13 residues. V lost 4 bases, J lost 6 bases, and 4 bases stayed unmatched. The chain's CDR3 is CASSSDRAHGYTF. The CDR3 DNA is TGTGCCAGCAGTTCGGACAGGGCCCATGGCTACACCTTC.

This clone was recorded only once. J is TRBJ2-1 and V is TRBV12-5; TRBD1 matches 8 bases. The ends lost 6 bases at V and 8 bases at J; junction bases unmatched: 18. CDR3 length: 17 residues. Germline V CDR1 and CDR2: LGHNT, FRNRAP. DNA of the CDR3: TGTGCTAGTGGCAACACTTACTACGGGACAGGTAAAGATGAGCAGTTCTTC. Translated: CASGNTYYGTGKDEQFF. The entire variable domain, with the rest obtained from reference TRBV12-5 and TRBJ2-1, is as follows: DARVTQTPRHKVTEMGQEVTMRCQPILGHNTVFWYRQTMMQGLELLAYFRNRAPLDDSGMPKDRFSAEMPDATLATLKIQPSEPRDSAVYFCASGNTYYGTGKDEQFFGPGTRLTVL.

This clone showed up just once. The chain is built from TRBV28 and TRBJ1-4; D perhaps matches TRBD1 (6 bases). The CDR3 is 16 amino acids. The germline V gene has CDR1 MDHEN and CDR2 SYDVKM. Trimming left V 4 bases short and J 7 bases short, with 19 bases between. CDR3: CASSSASGGLGEKLFF. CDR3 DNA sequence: TGTGCCAGCAGTTCCGCCTCGGGGGGCTTGGGTGAAAAACTGTTTTTT.

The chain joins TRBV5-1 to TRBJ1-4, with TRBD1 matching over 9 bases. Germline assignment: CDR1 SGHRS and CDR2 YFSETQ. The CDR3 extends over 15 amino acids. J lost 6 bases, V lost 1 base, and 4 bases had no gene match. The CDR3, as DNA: TGCGCCAGCAGCTTGACGACAGGGGGAGATGAAAAACTGTTTTTT. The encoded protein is CASSLTTGGDEKLFF.

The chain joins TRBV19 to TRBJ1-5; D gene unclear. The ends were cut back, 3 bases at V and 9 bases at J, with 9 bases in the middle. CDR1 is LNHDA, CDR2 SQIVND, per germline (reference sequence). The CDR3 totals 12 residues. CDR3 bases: TGTGCCAGTAGTATGGGTTCCCGGCCCCAGCATTTT. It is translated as CASSMGSRPQHF.

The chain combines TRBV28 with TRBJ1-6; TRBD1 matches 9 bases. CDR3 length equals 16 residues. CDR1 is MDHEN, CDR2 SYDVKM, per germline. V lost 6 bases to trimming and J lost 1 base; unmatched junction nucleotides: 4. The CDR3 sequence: CASRTGGNSYNSPLHF. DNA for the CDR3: TGTGCCAGCAGGACAGGGGGTAATTCCTATAATTCACCCCTCCACTTT.

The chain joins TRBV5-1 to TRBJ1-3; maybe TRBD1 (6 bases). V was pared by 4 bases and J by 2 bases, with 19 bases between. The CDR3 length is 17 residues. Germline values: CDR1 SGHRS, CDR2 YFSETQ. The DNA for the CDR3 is TGCGCCAGCAGCCTCCAAAAGTTACAGGGTACTGGAAACACCATATATTTT. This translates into CASSLQKLQGTGNTIYF.

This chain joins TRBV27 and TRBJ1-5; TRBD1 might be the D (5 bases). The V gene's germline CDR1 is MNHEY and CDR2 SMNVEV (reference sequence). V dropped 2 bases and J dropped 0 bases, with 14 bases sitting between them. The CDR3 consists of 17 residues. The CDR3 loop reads CASSLTRTPSSNQPQHF. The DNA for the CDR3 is TGTGCCAGCAGTTTAACCAGGACACCTTCTAGCAATCAGCCCCAGCATTTT.

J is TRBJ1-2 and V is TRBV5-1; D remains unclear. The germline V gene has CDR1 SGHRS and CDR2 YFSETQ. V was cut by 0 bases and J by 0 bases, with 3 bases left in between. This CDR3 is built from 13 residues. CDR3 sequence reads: CASSLAANYGYTF. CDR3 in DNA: TGCGCCAGCAGCTTGGCCGCTAACTATGGCTACACCTTC.

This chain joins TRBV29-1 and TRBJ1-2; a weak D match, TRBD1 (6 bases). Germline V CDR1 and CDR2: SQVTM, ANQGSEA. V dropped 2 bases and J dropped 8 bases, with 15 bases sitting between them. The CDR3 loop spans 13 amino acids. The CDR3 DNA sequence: TGCAGCGTTGAAACAGGGCTCAGGGGAGGCTACACCTTC. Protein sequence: CSVETGLRGGYTF.

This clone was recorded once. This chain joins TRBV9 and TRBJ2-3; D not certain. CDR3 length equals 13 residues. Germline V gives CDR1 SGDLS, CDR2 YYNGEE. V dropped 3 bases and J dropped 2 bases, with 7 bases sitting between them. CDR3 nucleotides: TGTGCCAGCAGCGACCGAGCCACAGATACGCAGTATTTT. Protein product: CASSDRATDTQYF.

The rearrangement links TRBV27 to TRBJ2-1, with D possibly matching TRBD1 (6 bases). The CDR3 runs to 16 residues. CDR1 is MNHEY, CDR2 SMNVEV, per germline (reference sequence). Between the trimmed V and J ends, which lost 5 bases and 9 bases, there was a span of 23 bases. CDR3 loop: CASSPPTALRQAEQFF. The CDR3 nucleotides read TGTGCCAGCAGTCCGCCCACGGCCTTACGACAGGCTGAGCAGTTCTTC.

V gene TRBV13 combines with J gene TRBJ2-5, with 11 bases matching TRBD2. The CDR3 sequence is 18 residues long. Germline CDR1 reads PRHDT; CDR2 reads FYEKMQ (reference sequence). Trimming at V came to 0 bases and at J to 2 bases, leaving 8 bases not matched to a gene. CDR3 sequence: CASSLGSTSGGLQETQYF. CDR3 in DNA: TGTGCCAGCAGCTTAGGTAGTACTAGCGGGGGTTTACAAGAGACCCAGTACTTC.

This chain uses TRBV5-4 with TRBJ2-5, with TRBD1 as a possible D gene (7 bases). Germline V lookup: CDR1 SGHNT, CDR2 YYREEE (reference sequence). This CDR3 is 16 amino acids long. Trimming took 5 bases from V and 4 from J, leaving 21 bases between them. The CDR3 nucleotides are TGTGCCAGCAGTCCGTTACTGACAGGGACTCCAGAGACCCAGTACTTC. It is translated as CASSPLLTGTPETQYF.

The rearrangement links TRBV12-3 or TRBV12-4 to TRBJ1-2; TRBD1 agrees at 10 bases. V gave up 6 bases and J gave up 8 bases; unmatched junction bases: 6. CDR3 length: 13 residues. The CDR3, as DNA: TGTGCCAGCAGCGGGACAGGGGTGATCGGCTACACCTTC. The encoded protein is CASSGTGVIGYTF.

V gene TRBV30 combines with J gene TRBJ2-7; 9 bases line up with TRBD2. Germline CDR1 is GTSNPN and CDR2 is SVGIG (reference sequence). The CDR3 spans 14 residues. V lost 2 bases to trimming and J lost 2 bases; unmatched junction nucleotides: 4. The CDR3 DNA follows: TGTGCCTGGAGTTCCGGGACTAGCCCCTACGAGCAGTACTTC. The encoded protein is CAWSSGTSPYEQYF.

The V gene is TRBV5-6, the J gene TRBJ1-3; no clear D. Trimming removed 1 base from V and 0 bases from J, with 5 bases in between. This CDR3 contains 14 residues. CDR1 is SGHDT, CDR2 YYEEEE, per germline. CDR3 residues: CASSLKNSGNTIYF. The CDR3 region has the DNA TGTGCCAGCAGCTTGAAGAACTCTGGAAACACCATATATTTT.

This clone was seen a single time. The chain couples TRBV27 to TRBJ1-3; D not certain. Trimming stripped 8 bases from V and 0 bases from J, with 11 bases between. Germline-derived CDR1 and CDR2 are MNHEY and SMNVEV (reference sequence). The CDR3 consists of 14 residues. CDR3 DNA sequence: TGTGCCAGCGCGGCGTTAGCCTCTGGAAACACCATATATTTT. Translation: CASAALASGNTIYF.

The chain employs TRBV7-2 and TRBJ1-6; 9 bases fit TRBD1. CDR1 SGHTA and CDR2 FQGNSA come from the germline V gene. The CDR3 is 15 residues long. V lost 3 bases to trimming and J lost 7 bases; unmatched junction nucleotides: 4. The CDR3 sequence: CASSFPGQGNSPLHF. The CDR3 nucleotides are TGTGCCAGCAGCTTTCCGGGACAGGGAAATTCACCCCTCCACTTT.

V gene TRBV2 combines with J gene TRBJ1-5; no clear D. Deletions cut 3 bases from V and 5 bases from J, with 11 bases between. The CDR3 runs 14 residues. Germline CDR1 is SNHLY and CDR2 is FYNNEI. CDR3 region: CASSERQIDQPQHF. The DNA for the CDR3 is TGTGCCAGCAGTGAGAGGCAGATTGATCAGCCCCAGCATTTT.